This T cell receptor beta chain was profiled in a study of blood T cell repertoires in COVID-19. The wider study: The United States, Italy and Spain were the sources of the acute and convalescent COVID-19 samples. From T cells, B-cell-depleted T cells, or PBMCs came the material, which was cDNA or gDNA.

Per the study methods: Estimation of nucleated cell counts relied on the amplification of reference gene primers. Some clones are missing from TCRdb's copy, which holds only in-frame ones; the method was immunoSEQ multiplex PCR. V, J and clone size were drawn from that table, and D and trimming were deduced from the DNA. Among 200,000 to 300,000 clones, roughly 79% were seen once, and the ten largest hold approximately 7.5%. Patients in Seattle were enrolled during active infection, then followed longitudinally. The sample comprised peripheral blood. The sequence was collected from a woman of 80 years or more with COVID-19, enrolled during active disease.

The CDR3 reads CASSQFVGTMETQYF. The DNA of the CDR3 is TGCGCCAGCAGCCAGTTTGTAGGGACTATGGAGACCCAGTACTTC. V gene TRBV4-3 combines with J gene TRBJ2-5, with TRBD2 matching 7 bases. Germline trimming cut 3 bases from V and 5 bases from J; bases unmatched to any gene: 9. The CDR3 covers 15 residues. Per germline, CDR1 LGHNA and CDR2 YSLEER.